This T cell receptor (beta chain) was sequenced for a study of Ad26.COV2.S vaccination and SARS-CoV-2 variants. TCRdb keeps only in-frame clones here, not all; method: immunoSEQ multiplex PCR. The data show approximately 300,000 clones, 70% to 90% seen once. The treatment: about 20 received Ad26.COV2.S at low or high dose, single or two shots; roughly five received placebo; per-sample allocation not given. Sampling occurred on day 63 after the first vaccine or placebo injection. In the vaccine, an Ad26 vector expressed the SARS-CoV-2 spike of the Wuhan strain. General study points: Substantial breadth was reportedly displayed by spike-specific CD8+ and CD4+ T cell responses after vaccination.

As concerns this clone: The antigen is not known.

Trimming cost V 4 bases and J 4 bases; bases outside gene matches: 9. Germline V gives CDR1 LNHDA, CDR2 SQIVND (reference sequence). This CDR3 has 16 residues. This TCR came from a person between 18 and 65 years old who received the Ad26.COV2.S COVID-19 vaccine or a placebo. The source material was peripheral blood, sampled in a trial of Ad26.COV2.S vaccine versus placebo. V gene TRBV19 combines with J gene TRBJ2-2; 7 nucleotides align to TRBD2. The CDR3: CASSKGVGGGTGELFF. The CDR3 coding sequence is TGTGCCAGTAGTAAAGGGGTCGGCGGGGGCACCGGGGAGCTGTTTTTT.